The clone carrying this T cell receptor beta chain was seen a handful of times. V dropped 2 bases and J dropped 4 bases, with 13 bases sitting between them. CDR3 size: 14 residues. Germline lookup yields CDR1 SGHRS and CDR2 YFSETQ. Per the original methods: Nucleated cell number was recorded as an estimate derived from reference gene primer amplification. Data came from immunoSEQ multiplex PCR; TCRdb stores just in-frame clones and leaves some out. V, J and clone size were drawn from that table, and D and trimming were deduced from the DNA. Of about 90,000 clones in the sample, around 87% were seen once. This entry is derived from a study of blood T cell repertoires in COVID-19. Study as a whole: Sources were T cells, B-cell-depleted T cells, or PBMCs; the material itself was cDNA or gDNA.

This TCR came from a human donor in a cohort sampled during active COVID-19. The chain recombines TRBV5-1 with TRBJ2-7; D perhaps matches TRBD1 (5 bases). The sequenced sample consisted of peripheral blood. CDR3 in DNA: TGCGCCAGCAGCTTCGGGCAGGGTCGGTACGAGCAGTACTTC. This encodes CASSFGQGRYEQYF. The full variable domain, rest sourced from reference TRBV5-1 and TRBJ2-7, is KAGVTQTPRYLIKTRGQQVTLSCSPISGHRSVSWYQQTPGQGLQFLFEYFSETQRNKGNFPGRFSGRQFSNSRSEMNVSTLELGDSALYLCASSFGQGRYEQYFGPGTRLTVT.